This is a list of T cell receptor beta chains from one sample in a study of a mutant IDH1 vaccine in newly diagnosed glioma. TCRdb's table, derived via immunoSEQ multiplex PCR, lists solely in-frame clones and lacks some. The profile covers about 98,000 clones, with about 90% appearing a single time and 0.56% taken by the ten largest. Source: PBMCs, taken from a glioma patient treated with radiotherapy, temozolomide or both. These receptors were collected from a woman aged 50 to 60 with glioma. CDR3s include the opening cysteine and the closing phenylalanine or tryptophan. A D gene is named only where the DNA matches it firmly. Clone size is not always given. Where it is, it says once, few, many or a class for expanded clones.

cdr3_length d_call j_call v_call clone_size cdr3_nt cdr3_aa
15 - TRBJ1-5 TRBV28 - TGTGCCAGCAGCAACGGGGCAGGGATGAATCAGCCCCAGCATTTT CASSNGAGMNQPQHF
15 - TRBJ2-4 TRBV7-9 - TGTGCCAGCAGCAAACCGGACAGCTTAGTAAACATTCAGTACTTC CASSKPDSLVNIQYF
14 - TRBJ2-2 TRBV6-5 - TGTGCCAGCCGGGAAATTGGGGGCACCGGGGAGCTGTTTTTT CASREIGGTGELFF
16 - TRBJ1-2 TRBV4-2 - TGTGCCAGCAGCCATGCGAACAGAAGAGCTAACTATGGCTACACCTTC CASSHANRRANYGYTF
15 TRBD2 TRBJ2-7 TRBV18 - TGTGCCAGCTCACTCACGACGGGGGGGAACTACGAGCAGTACTTC CASSLTTGGNYEQYF
15 TRBD1 TRBJ1-5 TRBV30 - TGTGCCTGGAGTAAGGTCCAGGGGGCTAATCAGCCCCAGCATTTT CAWSKVQGANQPQHF
12 - TRBJ2-1 TRBV12-5 - TGTGCTACCGCGGTCTCCTACAATGAGCAGTTCTTC CATAVSYNEQFF
16 - TRBJ1-2 TRBV6-6 - TGTGCCAGCAGTGTCTCTCGGACAGCCCCTAAGGGTGGCTACACCTTC CASSVSRTAPKGGYTF
14 - TRBJ1-4 TRBV7-2 once TGTGCCAGCAGCCGGGGGGGGTTCGGCGGAAAACTGTTTTTT CASSRGGFGGKLFF
14 - TRBJ1-5 TRBV7-2 - TGTGCCAGCAGCTTAAGGGCCAGCAATCAGCCCCAGCATTTT CASSLRASNQPQHF
15 TRBD1 TRBJ2-2 TRBV5-1 - TGCGCCAGCAGCTTCGGGACAGGGAACACCGGGGAGCTGTTTTTT CASSFGTGNTGELFF
17 TRBD2 TRBJ2-1 TRBV4-1 - TGCGCCAGCAGCGAGCTAGTAGGACTAGCGGGAGGGGATGAGCAGTTCTTC CASSELVGLAGGDEQFF
14 - TRBJ2-5 TRBV5-4 - TGTGCCAGCAGCTTGGCGTCTACGGGGGAGACCCAGTACTTC CASSLASTGETQYF
12 - TRBJ1-4 TRBV10-3 - TGTGCCCCCTTTAGGTCTAATGAAAAACTGTTTTTT CAPFRSNEKLFF
14 - TRBJ1-1 TRBV7-2 - TGTGCCAGCAGCTTAACGCGTGAGGGCGGACAAGCTTTCTTT CASSLTREGGQAFF
13 - TRBJ1-3 TRBV25-1 - TGTGCCAGTGCCGCCTTCTCTGGAAACACCATATATTTT CASAAFSGNTIYF
13 - TRBJ1-5 TRBV29-1 - TGCAGCGTTGAAGAGCAACGGGGGGAACCCCAGCATTTT CSVEEQRGEPQHF
15 - TRBJ2-5 TRBV23-1 - TGCGCCAGCCCCGGGACCATAAGGAGGGGAGAGACCCAGTACTTC CASPGTIRRGETQYF
16 - TRBJ2-1 TRBV11-2 - TGTGCCAGCAGGGGCCTGGGGGCGGGCTGGAACAATGAGCAGTTCTTC CASRGLGAGWNNEQFF
15 - TRBJ2-6 TRBV19 - TGTGCCACCACAAAAGTCTTCTCTGGGGCCAACGTCCTGACTTTC CATTKVFSGANVLTF
14 - TRBJ1-2 TRBV5-1 - TGCGCCAGCAGCCCCCCCGGGAGCAGTTATGGCTACACCTTC CASSPPGSSYGYTF
16 TRBD2 TRBJ2-2 TRBV5-1 - TGCGCCAGCAGCTTGGGACTAGCGGGGAACACCGGGGAGCTGTTTTTT CASSLGLAGNTGELFF
14 TRBD1 TRBJ1-2 TRBV5-1 - TGCGCCAGCAGCCCGCTTGACAGGGCCCATGGCTACACCTTC CASSPLDRAHGYTF
15 - TRBJ2-2 TRBV6-4 - TGTGCCAGCAGTGACTCGAATAGGGACACCGGGGAGCTGTTTTTT CASSDSNRDTGELFF
14 - TRBJ1-1 TRBV6-5 once TGTGCCAGCAGTCCCCCGTGGGGAAACACTGAAGCTTTCTTT CASSPPWGNTEAFF
11 - TRBJ1-1 TRBV5-6 - TGTGCCAGCAGCCTGGGCGGTGAAGCTTTCTTT CASSLGGEAFF
14 - TRBJ2-1 TRBV27 - TGTGCCAGCAGTTTTCCGGGACTTTTGAATGAGCAGTTCTTC CASSFPGLLNEQFF
15 - TRBJ2-3 TRBV29-1 - TGCAGCGTCCCCATTTGGGGGTTCAGTACAGATACGCAGTATTTT CSVPIWGFSTDTQYF
13 TRBD2 TRBJ2-3 TRBV5-4 - TGTGCCGGAGGGAGGCTAGCGGGAGATACGCAGTATTTT CAGGRLAGDTQYF
15 TRBD1 TRBJ1-4 TRBV5-1 - TGCGCCAGCAGCTCACAGGGGGCAGCTAATGAAAAACTGTTTTTT CASSSQGAANEKLFF
15 - TRBJ1-6 TRBV19 - TGTGCCAGTAGTAAACGGACAGCTCAGAATTCACCCCTCCACTTT CASSKRTAQNSPLHF
14 - TRBJ1-2 TRBV27 - TGTGCCAGCAGTTTAGCTCCCAGGGGATATGGCTACACCTTC CASSLAPRGYGYTF
14 - TRBJ2-5 TRBV6-1 - TGTGCCAGCATCATGGACAGCTTTGGGGAGACCCAGTACTTC CASIMDSFGETQYF